This T cell receptor (beta chain) came from a study of cytomegalovirus exposure and HLA in healthy donors. Both 60 Vbeta primers and 13 Jbeta primers went into the PCR. The authors' processing: Roughly 10 million shared chains were among 80 million or so unique TCR beta chains counted in a later analysis. The protocol was immunoSEQ multiplex PCR, while the TCRdb copy is restricted to in-frame clones and leaves out a portion. V, J and clone size derive from that table, while D and trimming were established from the DNA sequence. The data hold 100,000 to 150,000 clones, with roughly four fifths observed a single time. Study-wide findings and caveats: There were several of the most significant clusters that appeared linked to common viral pathogens in a later analysis. Researchers left out some V segments, among them TRBV6-2 and TRBV6-3, as indistinguishable. An Asian-associated ancestry cluster reportedly showed fewer N-insertions than the approximately 650-donor mean in a later analysis.

Trimming removed 0 bases from V and 10 bases from J, with 17 bases in between. Germline lookup yields CDR1 LGHNA and CDR2 YNFKEQ. The CDR3 has 15 amino acids. As to this clone: The antigen remains undetermined.

The rearrangement joins TRBV4-2 to TRBJ2-3, with a tentative D call TRBD2 (6 bases). The sequenced sample was PBMCs. The source is a boy aged 5-17 years in good health and CMV-seronegative. The CDR3 region has the DNA TGTGCCAGCAGCCAAGATTCCTGGAGGGTAAGACCGCAGTATTTT. It codes for CASSQDSWRVRPQYF.